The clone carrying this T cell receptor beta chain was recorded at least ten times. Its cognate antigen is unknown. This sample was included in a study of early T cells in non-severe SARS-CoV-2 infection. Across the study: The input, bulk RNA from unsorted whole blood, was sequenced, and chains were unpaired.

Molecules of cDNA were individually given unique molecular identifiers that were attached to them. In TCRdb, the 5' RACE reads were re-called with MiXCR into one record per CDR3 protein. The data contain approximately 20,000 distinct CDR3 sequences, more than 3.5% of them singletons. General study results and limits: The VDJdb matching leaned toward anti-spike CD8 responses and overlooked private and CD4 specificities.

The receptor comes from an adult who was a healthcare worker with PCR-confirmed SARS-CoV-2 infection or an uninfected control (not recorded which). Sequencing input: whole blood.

This chain's CDR3 is CASSSSGETQYF. The CDR3 nucleotides read TGTGCCAGCAGCTCGTCTGGGGAGACCCAGTACTTC. J is TRBJ2-5 and V is TRBV6-2 or TRBV6-3; the D is unclear. Germline CDR1 is MNHEY and CDR2 is SVGEGT. The ends were cut back, 6 bases at V and 5 bases at J, with 10 bases in the middle. The CDR3 spans 12 residues.